Following are 12 T cell receptor beta chains from one sample sequenced in a study of cytomegalovirus exposure and HLA in healthy donors. The PCR used 60 Vbeta and 13 Jbeta primers. The repertoire was sequenced with immunoSEQ multiplex PCR; TCRdb's copy has only in-frame clones and lacks some. Of about 140,000 clones in the sample, around 78% are singletons; the top ten hold around 2.5%. The sequencing input was PBMCs. Receptors originate from a woman aged 18 to 35 in good health and CMV-seropositive.

This rearrangement joins TRBV5-1 to TRBJ1-1; D perhaps matches TRBD1 (5 bases). Trimming cost V 5 bases and J 1 base, with 12 bases left between them. The CDR3 contains 14 residues. Germline V CDR1 and CDR2: SGHRS, YFSETQ. The CDR3 DNA sequence: TGCGCCAGCAGTAGACAGACAACGAACACTGAAGCTTTCTTT. It yields the protein CASSRQTTNTEAFF. Combining the CDR3 with reference TRBV5-1 and TRBJ1-1 gives the whole variable domain KAGVTQTPRYLIKTRGQQVTLSCSPISGHRSVSWYQQTPGQGLQFLFEYFSETQRNKGNFPGRFSGRQFSNSRSEMNVSTLELGDSALYLCASSRQTTNTEAFFGQGTRLTVV.

The V and J genes are TRBV25-1 and TRBJ1-2, with TRBD1 identical over 8 bases. Germline-derived CDR1 and CDR2 are MGHDK and SYGVNS. The CDR3 runs 14 residues. Losses at the gene ends were 4 bases for V and 4 bases for J; bases not matched to a gene: 5. The CDR3 DNA is TGTGCCAGCAGTGGGACAGGGTTCGGCTATGGCTACACCTTC. Translating it yields CASSGTGFGYGYTF.

The chain has TRBV6-6 and TRBJ1-5; 9 bases agree with TRBD1. The CDR3 totals 15 residues. Losses at the gene ends were 5 bases for V and 3 bases for J; bases not matched to a gene: 5. The germline gives CDR1 MNHNY, CDR2 SVGAGI (reference sequence). CDR3 amino acids: CASSLRQGDNQPQHF. DNA for the CDR3: TGTGCCAGCAGTCTAAGACAGGGGGACAATCAGCCCCAGCATTTT.

The gene calls are TRBV6-6 and TRBJ2-1, with D unclear. CDR1 and CDR2 (germline): MNHNY, SVGAGI (reference sequence). V was cut by 2 bases and J by 5 bases, with 7 bases left in between. The CDR3 is made up of 13 amino acids. The CDR3 DNA sequence: TGTGCCAGCAGTTACACGGGTCACAATGAGCAGTTCTTC. Its protein is CASSYTGHNEQFF.

The sample holds a few counts of this clone. The rearrangement uses TRBV7-7 and TRBJ1-4; 7 positions agree with TRBD1. The ends lost 10 bases at V and 7 bases at J; junction bases unmatched: 9. This CDR3 region has 13 residues. Per germline, CDR1 SSHAT and CDR2 FNYEAQ (reference sequence). CDR3 DNA sequence: TGTGCCATCGGGACAGTCAAGGGTGAAAAACTGTTTTTT. It encodes CAIGTVKGEKLFF.

The chain joins TRBV9 to TRBJ2-5, with D tentatively TRBD1 (7 bases). V was trimmed by 4 bases and J by 4 bases, leaving 17 bases between them. The germline V gene has CDR1 SGDLS and CDR2 YYNGEE. The CDR3 is 15 residues long. CDR3 sequence reads: CASSYPGGQGETQYF. CDR3 DNA: TGTGCCAGCAGCTACCCAGGGGGGCAGGGAGAGACCCAGTACTTC.

V usage is TRBV21-1 and J usage is TRBJ2-3; the table's D call, TRBD1, was not checked against the DNA. TRBV21-1 is a pseudogene segment. This CDR3 region has 17 residues. The CDR3 region has the DNA TGTGCCAGCATTGTTTTGTGCAGGGGGTTCGGGACAGATACGCAGTATTTT. Translating it yields CASIVLCRGFGTDTQYF.

This chain uses TRBV29-1 with TRBJ1-2; tentative D call: TRBD1 (5 bases). V was clipped by 3 bases and J by 4 bases, with 12 bases between them. The germline V gene encodes CDR1 SQVTM and CDR2 ANQGSEA. The CDR3 length is 13 residues. The CDR3 coding sequence is TGCAGCGTTGACCCAGGGATCACCTATGGCTACACCTTC. Residues: CSVDPGITYGYTF.

V and J are TRBV27 and TRBJ2-7, with 7 nucleotides matching TRBD1. Looked up from germline, CDR1 is MNHEY and CDR2 is SMNVEV (reference sequence). The CDR3 is 14 residues long. Unmatched junction bases numbered 6, after V lost 4 bases and J lost 3 bases. The CDR3 nucleotides are TGTGCCAGCAGTTCCCCCGACAGGGTCTACGAGCAGTACTTC. This translates into CASSSPDRVYEQYF.

This clone was recorded only once. The CDR3 nucleotides are TGTGCCAGCAGCTTATCTCAGGGTAGGGAGCAGTTCTTC. Amino acids: CASSLSQGREQFF. V gene TRBV7-6 combines with J gene TRBJ2-1; maybe TRBD1 (5 bases). Germline loops: CDR1 SGHVS, CDR2 FNYEAQ. The V and J ends lost 2 bases and 10 bases respectively, with 12 bases between them. There are 13 residues in the CDR3.

This clone appeared once. This sequence joins TRBV5-6 and TRBJ2-3; 8 bases fit TRBD2. CDR3 length equals 17 residues. V shed 1 base and J 0 bases; nucleotides not matched to a gene: 7. The germline gives CDR1 SGHDT, CDR2 YYEEEE. The CDR3 DNA follows: TGTGCCAGCAGCTTGCGTCATAGCGGGGCTAGCACAGATACGCAGTATTTT. Translated, it gives CASSLRHSGASTDTQYF.

This clone was observed a handful of times. The chain recombines TRBV27 with TRBJ2-2, with 13 bases lining up with TRBD2. CDR1 MNHEY and CDR2 SMNVEV come from the germline V gene (reference sequence). This CDR3 contains 17 residues. J lost 1 base, V lost 5 bases, and 4 bases had no gene match. CDR3 region: CASSPGLAGMNTGELFF. CDR3 coding DNA: TGTGCCAGCAGTCCGGGACTAGCGGGGATGAACACCGGGGAGCTGTTTTTT.